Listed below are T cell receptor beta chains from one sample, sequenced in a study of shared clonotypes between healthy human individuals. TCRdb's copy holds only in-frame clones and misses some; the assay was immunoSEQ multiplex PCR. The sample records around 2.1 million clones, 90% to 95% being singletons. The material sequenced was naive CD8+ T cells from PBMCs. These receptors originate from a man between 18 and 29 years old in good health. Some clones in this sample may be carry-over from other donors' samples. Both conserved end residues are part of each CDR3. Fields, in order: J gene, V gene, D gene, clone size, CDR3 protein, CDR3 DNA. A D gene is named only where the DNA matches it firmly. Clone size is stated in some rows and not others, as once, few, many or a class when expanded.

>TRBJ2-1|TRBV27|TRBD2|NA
CASSLSGTSAEGQFF
TGTGCCAGCAGTTTATCCGGGACTAGCGCAGAAGGGCAGTTCTTC
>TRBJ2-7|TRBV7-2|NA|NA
CASSLVVPTYEQYF
TGTGCCAGCAGCTTAGTTGTACCAACCTACGAGCAGTACTTC
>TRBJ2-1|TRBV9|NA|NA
CASSVVLADNEQFF
TGTGCCAGCAGCGTAGTTTTAGCGGACAATGAGCAGTTCTTC
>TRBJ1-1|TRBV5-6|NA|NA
CASSLGWGRTEAFF
TGTGCCAGCAGCTTGGGGTGGGGGCGCACTGAAGCTTTCTTT
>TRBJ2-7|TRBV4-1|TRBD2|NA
CASSQDRFSGWRQYF
TGCGCCAGCAGCCAAGATCGGTTTAGCGGGTGGCGGCAGTACTTC
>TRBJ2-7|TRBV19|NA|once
CASSIVGPGPYEQYF
TGTGCCAGTAGTATCGTGGGACCGGGCCCCTACGAGCAGTACTTC
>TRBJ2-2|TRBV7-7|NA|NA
CASSSARGSELFF
TGTGCCAGCAGCTCTGCCCGGGGTTCGGAGCTGTTTTTT
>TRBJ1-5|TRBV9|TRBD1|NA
CASSADAGGGQPQHF
TGTGCCAGCAGCGCTGACGCAGGGGGGGGTCAGCCCCAGCATTTT
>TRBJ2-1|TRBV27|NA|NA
CASSRTPGGWNEQFF
TGTGCCAGCAGTCGGACGCCCGGAGGATGGAATGAGCAGTTCTTC
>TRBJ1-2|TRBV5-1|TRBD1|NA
CASGTGAAYGYTF
TGCGCCAGCGGGACAGGGGCGGCCTATGGCTACACCTTC
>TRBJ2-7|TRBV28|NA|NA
CASSTKKTATYEQYF
TGTGCCAGCAGTACGAAGAAGACGGCAACCTACGAGCAGTACTTC
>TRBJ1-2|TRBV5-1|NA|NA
CASSPDDYGYTF
TGCGCCAGCAGCCCGGACGACTATGGCTACACCTTC
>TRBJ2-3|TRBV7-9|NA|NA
CASSLTLGPAADTQYF
TGTGCCAGCAGCTTAACCCTGGGACCCGCCGCAGATACGCAGTATTTT
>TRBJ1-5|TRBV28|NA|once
CASSRTRGNQPQHF
TGTGCCAGCAGCCGGACCCGAGGCAATCAGCCCCAGCATTTT
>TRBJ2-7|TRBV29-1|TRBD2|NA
CSVWEGEQYF
TGCAGCGTTTGGGAGGGCGAGCAGTACTTC
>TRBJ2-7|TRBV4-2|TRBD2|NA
CASSQEAGGSYEQYF
TGTGCCAGCAGCCAAGAAGCGGGGGGATCCTACGAGCAGTACTTC
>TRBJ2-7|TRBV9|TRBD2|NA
CASSGVAGPYEQYF
TGTGCCAGCAGCGGGGTAGCGGGCCCCTACGAGCAGTACTTC
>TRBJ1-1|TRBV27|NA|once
CASSLGTQNTEAFF
TGTGCCAGCAGCCTGGGGACCCAGAACACTGAAGCTTTCTTT
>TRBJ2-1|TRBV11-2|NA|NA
CASSFPGGYNEQFF
TGTGCCAGCAGCTTCCCCGGGGGCTACAATGAGCAGTTCTTC
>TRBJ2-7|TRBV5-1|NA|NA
CASTGSYEQYF
TGCGCCAGCACGGGATCCTACGAGCAGTACTTC
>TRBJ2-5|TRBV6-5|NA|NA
CASSYLGRETQYF
TGTGCCAGCAGTTACTTGGGGCGAGAGACCCAGTACTTC
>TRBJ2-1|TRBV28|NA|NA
CASNWGVDSPNEQFF
TGTGCCAGCAATTGGGGGGTAGATTCGCCCAATGAGCAGTTCTTC
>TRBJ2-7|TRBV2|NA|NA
CARSEGPSYEQYF
TGTGCCAGGAGTGAAGGACCCTCCTACGAGCAGTACTTC
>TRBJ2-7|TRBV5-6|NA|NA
CASSEGVYEQYF
TGTGCCAGCAGCGAAGGGGTCTACGAGCAGTACTTC
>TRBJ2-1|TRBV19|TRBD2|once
CASSIMVRGSSYNEQFF
TGTGCCAGTAGTATCATGGTGCGGGGGAGCTCCTACAATGAGCAGTTCTTC
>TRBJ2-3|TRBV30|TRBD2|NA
CAWSSPDPGLAGGGSTDTQYF
TGTGCCTGGAGTTCCCCGGACCCGGGACTAGCGGGAGGCGGTAGCACAGATACGCAGTATTTT
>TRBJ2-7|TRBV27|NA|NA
CASSFSPSYEQYF
TGTGCCAGCAGTTTCTCTCCCTCCTACGAGCAGTACTTC
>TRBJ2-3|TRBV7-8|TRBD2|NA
CASSLARGTDTQYF
TGTGCCAGCAGCTTAGCGCGGGGGACAGATACGCAGTATTTT
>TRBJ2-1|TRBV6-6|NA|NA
CASSYSRGRGLNEQFF
TGTGCCAGCAGTTACTCACGAGGGAGAGGTTTAAATGAGCAGTTCTTC
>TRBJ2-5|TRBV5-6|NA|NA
CASSQTRGLTTQYF
TGTGCCAGCAGCCAAACCCGGGGACTGACGACCCAGTACTTC
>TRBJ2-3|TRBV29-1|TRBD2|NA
CSVESGLVADTQYF
TGCAGCGTTGAGAGCGGACTAGTCGCAGATACGCAGTATTTT
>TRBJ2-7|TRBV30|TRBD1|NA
CAWSPGQGAFYEQYF
TGTGCCTGGAGTCCGGGACAGGGGGCTTTCTACGAGCAGTACTTC
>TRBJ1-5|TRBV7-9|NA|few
CASSTGGVNQPQHF
TGTGCCAGCAGCACTGGGGGGGTAAATCAGCCCCAGCATTTT
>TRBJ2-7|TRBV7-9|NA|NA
CASSHGFYEQYF
TGTGCCAGCAGCCACGGGTTCTACGAGCAGTACTTC
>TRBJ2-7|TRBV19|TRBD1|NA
CASRGTGRGEQYF
TGTGCCAGTAGGGGGACAGGTCGGGGCGAGCAGTACTTC
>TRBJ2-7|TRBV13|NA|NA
CASSPDRSSYEQYF
TGTGCCAGCAGCCCCGACAGAAGCTCCTACGAGCAGTACTTC
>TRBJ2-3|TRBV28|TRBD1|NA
CASRTTGGWGTDTQYF
TGTGCCAGCAGGACAACAGGGGGATGGGGAACAGATACGCAGTATTTT
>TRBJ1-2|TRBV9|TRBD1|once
CASSVARRKDRGIRGYTF
TGTGCCAGCAGCGTGGCACGTCGAAAGGACAGGGGGATTCGGGGCTACACCTTC
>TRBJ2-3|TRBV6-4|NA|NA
CASTPSGSFDTQYF
TGTGCCAGCACTCCCTCGGGTAGTTTCGATACGCAGTATTTT
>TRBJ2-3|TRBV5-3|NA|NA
CARSLGSFRTDTQYF
TGTGCCAGAAGCTTAGGATCATTCCGCACAGATACGCAGTATTTT
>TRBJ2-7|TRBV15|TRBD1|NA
CATSTSGTGDHEQYF
TGTGCCACCAGCACTTCCGGGACAGGGGACCACGAGCAGTACTTC
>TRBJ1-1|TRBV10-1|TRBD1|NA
CASSGTRTGTEAFF
TGCGCCAGCAGTGGGACCCGGACAGGGACTGAAGCTTTCTTT
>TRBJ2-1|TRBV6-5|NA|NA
CASSYLDTNNEQFF
TGTGCCAGCAGTTACCTGGACACTAACAATGAGCAGTTCTTC
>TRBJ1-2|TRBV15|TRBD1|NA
CATSLGQGFRGGYTF
TGTGCCACCAGCTTGGGACAGGGGTTCCGAGGTGGCTACACCTTC
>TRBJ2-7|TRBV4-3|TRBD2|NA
CASSQKTRGGEQYF
TGCGCCAGCAGCCAAAAGACGAGGGGAGGGGAGCAGTACTTC
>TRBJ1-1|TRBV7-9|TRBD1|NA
CASSLGLRQGASTEAFF
TGTGCCAGCAGCTTAGGCCTTAGGCAGGGGGCCAGCACTGAAGCTTTCTTT
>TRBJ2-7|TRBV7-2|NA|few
CASSPPRQDYEQYF
TGTGCCAGCAGCCCCCCGAGACAAGACTACGAGCAGTACTTC
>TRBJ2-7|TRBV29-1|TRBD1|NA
CSVAGQGLVQYF
TGCAGCGTTGCGGGACAGGGACTGGTGCAGTACTTC
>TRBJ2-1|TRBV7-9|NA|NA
CASSQPVERHYNEQFF
TGTGCCAGCAGCCAACCGGTCGAGCGGCATTACAATGAGCAGTTCTTC
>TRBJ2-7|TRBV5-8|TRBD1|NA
CASSLGQGGTEQYF
TGTGCCAGCAGCTTGGGACAGGGTGGGACCGAGCAGTACTTC
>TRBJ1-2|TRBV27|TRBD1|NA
CASMQSLTGPNYGYTF
TGTGCCAGCATGCAATCACTGACAGGGCCCAACTATGGCTACACCTTC
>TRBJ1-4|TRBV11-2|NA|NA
CASSLSGESNEKLFF
TGTGCCAGCAGCTTAAGCGGGGAGTCTAATGAAAAACTGTTTTTT
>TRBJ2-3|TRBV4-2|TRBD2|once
CASSQDPLAGGGDTQYF
TGTGCCAGCAGCCAAGACCCGCTAGCGGGAGGAGGAGATACGCAGTATTTT
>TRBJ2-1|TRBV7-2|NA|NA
CASSLGRYNEQFF
TGTGCCAGCAGCTTAGGGCGGTACAATGAGCAGTTCTTC
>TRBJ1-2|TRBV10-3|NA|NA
CAISETANYGYTF
TGTGCCATCAGTGAAACGGCGAACTATGGCTACACCTTC
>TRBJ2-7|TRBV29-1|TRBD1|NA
CSVGGGRSTYEQYF
TGCAGCGTTGGAGGGGGCAGGAGTACCTACGAGCAGTACTTC
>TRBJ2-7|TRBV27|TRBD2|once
CASSQGGEGVYEQYF
TGTGCCAGCAGTCAAGGAGGGGAGGGAGTCTACGAGCAGTACTTC
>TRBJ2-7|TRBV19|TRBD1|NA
CASRTGGEQYF
TGTGCCAGTAGGACAGGGGGCGAGCAGTACTTC
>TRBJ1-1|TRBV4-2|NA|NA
CASSQGTHTEAFF
TGTGCCAGCAGCCAAGGTACTCATACGGAAGCTTTCTTT